These T cell receptor beta chains were read from a single sample in a study of T cells in Graves' hyperthyroidism and ophthalmopathy. TCRdb re-derived calls from the multiplex PCR reads in MiXCR, one entry per CDR3 protein. Among a few hundred thousand distinct CDR3 sequences listed, around 15% were seen once. Input material: blood. All receptors come from a woman aged 40 to 49 with Graves' ophthalmopathy. Each CDR3 is given with its conserved first and last residue. Each record gives: J gene, D gene, V gene, clone size, CDR3 protein, CDR3 DNA. The D gene is left open where the match is weak. Only part of the rows carry a size: once, few, many, or a class if the clone is expanded.

>TRBJ2-3|.|TRBV20-1|few
CSARDPRAGEIADTQYF
TGCAGTGCTAGAGATCCCCGAGCAGGGGAAATTGCAGATACGCAGTATTTT
>TRBJ2-1|TRBD2|TRBV19|.
CASSIMLAGTYNEQFF
TGTGCCAGTAGTATAATGCTAGCGGGAACTTACAATGAGCAGTTCTTC
>TRBJ2-1|TRBD2|TRBV7-9|.
CASRLKREGGEQFF
TGTGCCAGCAGACTAAAGCGGGAGGGAGGAGAGCAGTTCTTC
>TRBJ1-2|TRBD1|TRBV18|.
CASSTNRDSESSGTF
TGTGCCAGCTCAACGAACCGGGACAGCGAATCGTCTGGCACCTTC
>TRBJ2-3|.|TRBV10-3|.
CAISDHQRGSADTQYF
TGTGCCATCAGTGATCATCAACGGGGCAGCGCAGATACGCAGTATTTT
>TRBJ2-5|TRBD1|TRBV7-8|many
CASSTGQPFQETQYF
TGTGCCAGCAGCACGGGACAGCCATTCCAAGAGACCCAGTACTTC
>TRBJ2-6|.|TRBV2|many
CASRPRESGANVLTF
TGTGCCAGCAGGCCCAGGGAATCTGGGGCCAACGTCCTGACTTTC
>TRBJ1-1|.|TRBV10-2|many
CASSEAGGATEAFF
TGCGCCAGCAGTGAGGCGGGAGGCGCCACTGAAGCTTTCTTT
>TRBJ1-2|.|TRBV20-1|.
CSVVQGGNGYTF
TGCAGTGTGGTACAGGGAGGGAATGGCTACACCTTC
>TRBJ2-7|TRBD2|TRBV13|.
CASSWGTSATEQYF
TGTGCCAGCAGCTGGGGGACTAGCGCGACAGAGCAGTACTTC
>TRBJ1-5|TRBD1|TRBV10-2|.
CASSSGQVARPQHF
TGCGCCAGCAGCTCCGGACAGGTCGCACGGCCCCAGCACTTT
>TRBJ2-3|.|TRBV7-3|few
CASSLLGGKVDTQYF
TGTGCCAGCAGCTTATTGGGCGGGAAGGTAGATACGCAGTATTTT
>TRBJ2-7|.|TRBV20-1|.
CSAVGASDYEQYF
TGCAGTGCCGTGGGGGCCAGCGACTACGAGCAGTACTTC
>TRBJ2-3|TRBD2|TRBV20-1|many
CSAREASGGSPVDTQYF
TGCAGTGCTAGAGAGGCTAGCGGGGGGTCCCCCGTGGATACGCAGTATTTT
>TRBJ2-7|.|TRBV10-3|.
CAISATAQLSYEQYF
TGTGCCATCAGTGCGACAGCTCAACTCTCCTACGAGCAGTACTTC
>TRBJ2-7|.|TRBV3-1|.
CASSRGPPYEQHF
TGTGCCAGCAGCCGGGGCCCACCCTACGAGCAGCACTTC
>TRBJ2-1|TRBD2|TRBV3-1|few
CASSGGSSGRYEQFF
TGTGCCAGCAGCGGGGGTTCTAGCGGGAGGTATGAGCAGTTCTTC
>TRBJ1-3|.|TRBV12-3/TRBV12-4|few
CASSLSINSGNTIYF
TGTGCCAGCAGCCTGTCCATTAACTCTGGAAACACCATATATTTT
>TRBJ2-5|TRBD2|TRBV9|few
CASSVESGRGETQYF
TGTGCCAGCAGCGTAGAGAGCGGGAGAGGAGAGACCCAGTACTTC
>TRBJ2-4|.|TRBV2|many
CASSGGMRIQYF
TGTGCCAGCAGTGGGGGTATGAGGATTCAGTACTTC
>TRBJ1-1|.|TRBV6-1|many
CASKGHPSSGTEAFF
TGTGCCAGCAAGGGCCACCCGAGTAGCGGCACTGAAGCTTTCTTT
>TRBJ2-7|TRBD2|TRBV20-1|many
CSASAGLAGIYEQYF
TGCAGTGCTAGCGCGGGACTAGCGGGAATATACGAGCAGTACTTC
>TRBJ1-1|TRBD1|TRBV5-1|many
CASSPTSDRGLSEAFF
TGCGCCAGCAGCCCGACCAGTGACAGGGGGCTTTCTGAAGCTTTCTTT
>TRBJ2-5|TRBD2|TRBV7-9|.
CASSPRGGGVQETQYF
TGTGCCAGCAGCCCTCGGGGGGGGGGAGTACAAGAGACCCAGTACTTC
>TRBJ1-4|TRBD1|TRBV19|.
CASSARQGTTNEKLFF
TGTGCCAGTAGTGCTCGACAGGGGACAACTAATGAAAAACTGTTTTTT
>TRBJ2-1|.|TRBV10-3|many
CAISGGQGYNEQFF
TGTGCCATCAGTGGGGGGCAGGGGTACAATGAGCAGTTCTTC
>TRBJ2-1|TRBD2|TRBV11-2|many
CASSGLAGNYNEQFF
TGTGCCAGCAGCGGACTAGCGGGAAACTACAATGAGCAGTTCTTC
>TRBJ1-1|.|TRBV6-5|many
CASSYVGTAAAEAFF
TGTGCCAGCAGTTACGTCGGGACGGCGGCAGCTGAAGCTTTCTTT